The 9 T cell receptor beta chains below were found in one sample sequenced in a study of T cell repertoires in ileal Crohn's disease. Here immunoSEQ multiplex PCR was the method, and the copy in TCRdb shows in-frame clones only, minus some. The data hold about 11,000 clones, with 80% to 90% observed a single time. Specified time point: neoterminal ileum biopsy at postoperative endoscopy, about 6 months after surgery. The material sequenced was ileal tissue. These TCRs come from an adult with Crohn's disease.

The chain joins TRBV6-5 to TRBJ2-7; tentative D call: TRBD2 (5 bases). Trimming left V 0 bases short and J 8 bases short, with 17 bases between. From germline, CDR1 is MNHEY and CDR2 SVGAGI. The CDR3 runs 15 residues. The CDR3 DNA sequence: TGTGCCAGCAGTTACTCAGCCCGGGCTCCGGGAAAGCAGTACTTC. It translates to CASSYSARAPGKQYF.

This clone was seen just once. The V and J genes are TRBV29-1 and TRBJ1-1; 7 positions match TRBD1. Losses at the gene ends were 7 bases for V and 1 base for J; bases not matched to a gene: 6. The germline CDR1 and CDR2 sequences are SQVTM and ANQGSEA. This CDR3 has 13 amino acids. In DNA form, the CDR3 reads TGCAGCGCTCTGACAGGGACGAACACTGAAGCTTTCTTT. It encodes CSALTGTNTEAFF.

The chain carries TRBV9 and TRBJ1-2, with D possibly matching TRBD1 (6 bases). Trimming pared 3 bases from V and 7 bases from J, leaving 19 bases between. CDR1 is SGDLS, CDR2 YYNGEE, per germline. The CDR3 has 15 amino acids. The CDR3 loop is CASSGRTEDPRGYTF. The CDR3 coding sequence is TGTGCCAGCAGCGGACGGACAGAAGATCCGCGTGGCTACACCTTC.

The rearrangement links TRBV30 to TRBJ2-5, with D unresolved. The last part of the DNA fits TRBJ2-7 better; the J call may be wrong. The CDR3 length is 14 residues. CDR1 and CDR2 from the germline V gene are GTSNPN and SVGIG (reference sequence). The CDR3 nucleotides are TGTGCCTGGAGTCCCCTGACTCTAATGAGCGAGCAGTACTTC. Its protein product is CAWSPLTLMSEQYF.

With regard to this clone: One end of the junction is discordant with germline, which a read error may explain. The chain employs TRBV7-7 and TRBJ1-1; D is undetermined. CDR1 and CDR2 (germline): SSHAT, FNYEAQ (reference sequence). CDR3 length equals 13 residues. CDR3 nucleotides: TGTGCTAGCAGCCGAGACACAAACACTGAAGCTTTCTTT. This translates into CASSRDTNTEAFF.

The V and J genes are TRBV11-2 and TRBJ2-6, with D hard to call. This CDR3 has 16 residues. Germline V gene lookup returns CDR1 SGHAT and CDR2 FQNNGV. The V end lost 4 bases, the J end lost 0 bases, and 10 bases lay between the germline ends. CDR3 nucleotide sequence: TGTGCCAGCAGCTCGAGAGGTAGCTCTGGGGCCAACGTCCTGACTTTC. Residues: CASSSRGSSGANVLTF.

This clone was recorded once. This chain joins TRBV2 and TRBJ2-1; 9 bases match TRBD2. The CDR3 runs 17 residues. The V segment lost 4 bases and the J segment 5 bases; nucleotides outside the gene matches: 12. The germline V gene encodes CDR1 SNHLY and CDR2 FYNNEI. The CDR3 sequence: CASSAYSPGLAHNEQFF. CDR3 in DNA: TGTGCCAGCAGTGCTTACTCCCCGGGACTAGCCCACAATGAGCAGTTCTTC.

This clone was observed a single time. J is TRBJ2-5 and V is TRBV5-1; TRBD2 agrees at 10 bases. Trimming removed 2 bases from V and 5 bases from J; junction bases left unmatched: 3. The CDR3 sequence is 14 residues long. Germline assignment: CDR1 SGHRS and CDR2 YFSETQ. The CDR3, as DNA: TGCGCCAGCAGCTTTGGACTAGCGGTTGAGACCCAGTACTTC. It codes for CASSFGLAVETQYF.

The J gene is TRBJ1-2, the V gene TRBV18, with 9 bases fitting TRBD1. The junction had 3 bases not matched to a gene; V was cut back by 3 bases and J by 4 bases. The CDR3 sequence is 14 residues long. The germline CDR1 and CDR2 sequences are KGHSH and LQKENI. The CDR3: CASSPKTGGYGYTF. CDR3 in DNA: TGTGCCAGCTCACCCAAGACAGGGGGCTATGGCTACACCTTC.